Given below is one T cell receptor (beta chain) in context. The target antigen is unknown. The data originate from a study of shared clonotypes between healthy human individuals. On the study more broadly: A couple of female and a few male donors aged 18 to 49 were enrolled. Study-wide findings and caveats: The sampled material consisted only of blood, and tissue repertoires are likely to differ.

The CDR3 consists of 14 residues. Germline values: CDR1 SNHLY, CDR2 FYNNEI. The V gene lost 6 bases and the J gene lost 2 bases, with 13 bases spanning the gap. Several immunoSEQ 96-well plates shared each subset's DNA, each plate a replicate. The data were produced by immunoSEQ multiplex PCR, yet TCRdb's version contains in-frame clones alone and is incomplete. The top ten hold around 12% of the sample, which has fewer than 600,000 clones, just over 75% seen once. With unsorted samples, genomic DNA was obtained from about 90 million PBMCs. J is TRBJ1-2 and V is TRBV2; no firm D call. The sequencing sample was made of PBMCs. This TCR was sampled from a woman in her thirties or forties in good health. Some clones in this sample may be carry-over from other donors' samples. The chain's CDR3 is CASRGWTANYGYTF. The CDR3 coding sequence is TGTGCCAGCAGGGGGTGGACGGCCAACTATGGCTACACCTTC.